One T cell receptor beta chain is described in this entry. This clone was counted a few times. No cognate antigen has been identified for it. Base quality data are lacking; no much larger clone is found one base away. Participants in the prospective study were enrolled through a virtual design, were aged roughly 18 to 100 years, and lived in 24 United States geographic areas. To assign participants to cohorts, the prospective study relied on clinical history that participants themselves reported in a screening survey and a study questionnaire. Mobile phlebotomists in the prospective study collected whole blood, serum and a nasopharyngeal or oropharyngeal swab from every participant. Participants in the prospective study had the option to provide additional blood draws and questionnaires over a roughly two-month period. Before DNA extraction, prospective study blood samples were shipped either frozen or at room temperature.

TCRbeta CDR3 regions were amplified from genomic DNA by means of the immunoSEQ Assay, a bias-controlled multiplex PCR. From the authors' description of their analysis: Nucleated cell counts per sample were estimated from amplification of reference gene primers within the assay. To quantify the absolute abundance of each unique TCRbeta CDR3 rearrangement, sequence reads were collapsed and filtered. For each sample, productive Simpson clonality was calculated as the square root of Simpson's diversity index over productive rearrangements. TCRdb retrieved this table from immuneACCESS and kept in-frame rearrangements only. Not all clones are present; in checked studies, unresolved V genes account for under half, and no reason is known for the remainder. Clone size and the V and J calls come from that table; the DNA yielded D and trimming. Across this sample there are approximately 250,000 clones, with around 88% seen only once. Of the sample, around 1.2% is held by the ten largest clones.

The data stem from a study of blood T cell repertoires in COVID-19 (dated by TCRdb to about 2020). Describing the broader study: Samples covering the acute and convalescent phases of COVID-19 were provided by collaborators in the United States, Italy and Spain. The prospective study material was composed of cDNA or gDNA derived from T cells, B-cell-depleted T cells, or PBMCs. Subjects who had been exposed to COVID-19, were actively infected with it, or had recovered from it provided the deeply sampled blood TCRbeta repertoires that made up the dataset. The repertoires were released in a freely available public database meant as a resource for research on the immune response to SARS-CoV-2. The samples were drawn from two sources: the first 160 participants of the ongoing ImmuneRACE study, and 1,254 subjects contributed by 6 global collaborators. The sample metadata nearly always contained a de-identified subject ID, COVID-19 status, age in years and sex. Where HLA class I and class II types were available, the types were taken from metadata supplied by the sample provider, not from assay-based typing.

The CDR3 measures 15 amino acids from cysteine to phenylalanine. CDR3 DNA only is kept here, 45 bases in frame from base 1. The junction carries 11 bases between V and J, which are trimmed by 3 bases and 0 bases respectively. The germline V gene (reference sequence) gives CDR1 as LGHDT and CDR2 as YNNKEL. Study-level results and caveats: How much clinical and demographic metadata was included differed by source and by participant, and the metadata was provided uncurated.

This sequence was found in a middle-aged woman with acute COVID-19. The specimen sequenced was PBMCs or T cells enriched from blood (not recorded which). The chain was built from TRBV3-1 (or the pseudogene TRBV3-2) and TRBJ1-1; a tentative D call is TRBD1 (6 bases match). The nucleotides are TGTGCCAGCAGCCACCCGGGACAACTGAACACTGAAGCTTTCTTT. Its product reads: CASSHPGQLNTEAFF.